The 30 T cell receptor beta chains in this list originate from one sample, sequenced in a study of OX40 agonist ivuxolimab in advanced cancers. TCRdb keeps only in-frame clones here, not all; method: immunoSEQ multiplex PCR. This table has tens of thousands of clones, about four fifths appearing once. Sequences were derived from CD4+ or CD8+ T cells sorted from blood, sampled in a trial of the OX40 agonist ivuxolimab. These receptors originate from an adult with an advanced solid tumor such as melanoma, head and neck, liver or kidney cancer.

The chain couples TRBV7-8 to TRBJ1-2; TRBD1 is a possible D gene (6 bases). The V end lost 2 bases, the J end lost 8 bases, and 18 bases lay between the germline ends. The germline gives CDR1 SGHVS, CDR2 FQNEAQ. This CDR3 has 15 amino acids. CDR3: CASSLRAGAEGGYTF. CDR3 bases: TGTGCCAGCAGCTTACGTGCGGGGGCGGAAGGAGGCTACACCTTC.

This clone has a handful of counts. The chain links TRBV4-2 to TRBJ1-2, with D unclear. From germline, CDR1 is LGHNA and CDR2 YNFKEQ. V shed 1 base and J shed 1 base, with 7 bases lying between them. The CDR3 loop spans 14 amino acids. The CDR3 nucleotides read TGTGCCAGCAGCCAAGGGGCCGATAACTATGGCTACACCTTC. It encodes CASSQGADNYGYTF.

The rearrangement joins TRBV18 to TRBJ2-5; unclear D gene. CDR3 length equals 12 residues. Germline values: CDR1 KGHSH, CDR2 LQKENI. V lost 6 bases, J lost 0 bases, and 5 bases lay in between. The CDR3 spells CASSRYQETQYF. The CDR3 DNA reads TGTGCCAGCTCTCGGTACCAAGAGACCCAGTACTTC.

Here the CDR3 reads CASSQRTGGQHEQFF. The CDR3 DNA sequence: TGTGCCAGCAGTCAGCGGACAGGGGGTCAACATGAGCAGTTCTTC. V is TRBV11-3 and J is TRBJ2-1; 10 bases are a match to TRBD1. Unmatched junction bases numbered 10, after V lost 6 bases and J lost 8 bases. CDR1 SGHNT and CDR2 YENEEA come from the germline V gene. This CDR3 spans 15 amino acids. Filled out from reference TRBV11-3 and TRBJ2-1, the complete variable domain reads EAGVVQSPRYKIIEKKQPVAFWCNPISGHNTLYWYLQNLGQGPELLIRYENEEAVDDSQLPKDRFSAERLKGVDSTLKIQPAELGDSAVYLCASSQRTGGQHEQFFGPGTRLTVL.

The chain joins TRBV28 to TRBJ1-5, with D maybe TRBD1 (5 bases). The germline V gene has CDR1 MDHEN and CDR2 SYDVKM. This CDR3 is 17 amino acids long. Trimming left V 8 bases short and J 2 bases short, with 22 bases between. The CDR3 region has the DNA TGTGCCAGCGGCTACGAAAGAGGGGTAGGGGGCAATCAGCCCCAGCATTTT. Amino acids: CASGYERGVGGNQPQHF.

V is TRBV6-4 and J is TRBJ2-2, with 14 bases that match TRBD2. The CDR3 loop spans 17 amino acids. V shed 6 bases and J 1 base; nucleotides not matched to a gene: 4. Germline V gene lookup returns CDR1 MRHNA and CDR2 SNTAGT. The CDR3: CASRGLAGGENTGELFF. Written as DNA, the CDR3 is TGTGCCAGCAGAGGACTAGCGGGGGGAGAGAACACCGGGGAGCTGTTTTTT.

This clone was detected only a few times. The gene calls are TRBV19 and TRBJ1-3; D gene unclear. This CDR3 contains 15 residues. V was clipped by 6 bases and J by 0 bases, with 12 bases between them. Germline V gene sequence: CDR1 LNHDA, CDR2 SQIVND (reference sequence). CDR3 coding DNA: TGTGCCAGTAGCCCCAGGCGAATCTCTGGAAACACCATATATTTT. The encoded protein is CASSPRRISGNTIYF.

The V and J genes are TRBV6-1 and TRBJ2-7; D perhaps matches TRBD1 (5 bases). CDR1 MNHNS and CDR2 SASEGT come from the germline V gene. Trimming pared 3 bases from V and 2 bases from J, leaving 5 bases between. CDR3 length: 12 amino acids. The CDR3 sequence is CASSDRAYEQYF. The CDR3 bases are TGTGCCAGCAGTGACAGGGCCTACGAGCAGTACTTC.

The chain uses TRBV28 and TRBJ1-1, with D perhaps TRBD1 (6 bases). Trimming took 5 bases from V and 1 from J, leaving 14 bases between them. Germline CDR1 and CDR2: MDHEN and SYDVKM. There are 15 residues in the CDR3. In DNA form, the CDR3 reads TGTGCCAGCAGTGTGGACAGCGCACGGAACACTGAAGCTTTCTTT. Encoded protein: CASSVDSARNTEAFF.

The chain is built from TRBV4-2 and TRBJ2-3, with 13 bases aligning to TRBD2. The V gene end was trimmed by 7 bases and the J gene end by 3 bases; junction bases not matched to a gene: 13. Germline V CDR1 and CDR2: LGHNA, YNFKEQ. The CDR3 loop spans 18 amino acids. As DNA, the CDR3 is TGTGCCAGCACTCAGTCTCCCTGGACTAGCGGGGGAACAGATACGCAGTATTTT. Protein product: CASTQSPWTSGGTDTQYF.

V gene TRBV21-1 combines with J gene TRBJ2-7; the table names TRBD2, a call not compared with the DNA. TRBV21-1 is annotated as a pseudogene. The length of the CDR3 is 11 residues. The CDR3 loop is CASPSRNEQYF. The CDR3, as DNA: TGTGCCAGCCCTTCGAGAAACGAGCAGTACTTC.

This chain joins TRBV5-4 and TRBJ1-1; 9 bases match TRBD1. The CDR3 has 15 amino acids. Germline loops: CDR1 SGHNT, CDR2 YYREEE (reference sequence). Trimming cost V 4 bases and J 5 bases; bases outside gene matches: 9. CDR3 in DNA: TGTGCCAGCAGCCTACCAGGACAGGGGCGGACTGAAGCTTTCTTT. Amino acids: CASSLPGQGRTEAFF.

The CDR3 DNA follows: TGTGCCAGCAGCTTTGGACCCTACGAGCAGTACTTC. Its protein is CASSFGPYEQYF. V gene TRBV7-2 combines with J gene TRBJ2-7; D is ambiguous. This CDR3 is built from 12 residues. The V gene's germline CDR1 is SGHTA and CDR2 FQGNSA. Trimming cost V 3 bases and J 2 bases, with 5 bases left between them.

The chain employs TRBV5-1 and TRBJ2-1; 13 positions match TRBD2. Germline V gene data show CDR1 as SGHRS and CDR2 as YFSETQ. Germline trimming cut 4 bases from V and 12 bases from J; bases unmatched to any gene: 4. This CDR3 is 13 amino acids long. The CDR3 region is CASSPRTSGGQFF. In DNA, the CDR3 is TGCGCCAGCAGCCCACGGACTAGCGGGGGGCAGTTCTTC.

This clone was recorded once. The genes are TRBV30 and TRBJ2-2; TRBD2 agrees at 8 bases. Germline CDR1 GTSNPN, CDR2 SVGIG (reference sequence). The J segment lost 5 bases and the V segment lost 3 bases, leaving 5 bases of the junction unmatched. The length of the CDR3 is 14 residues. The CDR3 loop is CAWRSGGGTGELFF. The DNA for the CDR3 is TGTGCCTGGAGGAGCGGGGGCGGTACCGGGGAGCTGTTTTTT.

The rearrangement joins TRBV11-2 to TRBJ2-7; D is unclear. Trimming removed 7 bases from V and 3 bases from J, with 22 bases in between. The CDR3 contains 16 residues. Germline V lookup: CDR1 SGHAT, CDR2 FQNNGV. CDR3 loop: CASTALSPADGYEQYF. In nucleotides, the CDR3 is TGTGCCAGCACCGCACTAAGTCCGGCAGATGGCTACGAGCAGTACTTC.

The V call is TRBV11-2, the J call TRBJ2-7, with 8 bases aligning to TRBD1. There are 18 residues in the CDR3. V was pared by 4 bases and J by 2 bases, with 16 bases of the junction left unmatched. The V gene's germline CDR1 is SGHAT and CDR2 FQNNGV. As DNA, the CDR3 is TGTGCCAGCAGCTCCCCCATCGGGGCAGGGGGCTCCCCCTACGAGCAGTACTTC. This encodes CASSSPIGAGGSPYEQYF.

This rearrangement joins TRBV10-3 to TRBJ2-1, with 8 nucleotides matching TRBD2. Germline V gene data show CDR1 as ENHRY and CDR2 as SYGVKD. With V trimmed by 6 bases and J by 8 bases, 0 bases remained unmatched. This CDR3 is built from 11 residues. For the CDR3, the DNA is TGTGCCATCAGCGGGAGGGATGAGCAGTTCTTC. Translating gives CAISGRDEQFF.

The table lists this clone with a few counts. The J gene is TRBJ2-1, the V gene TRBV10-3, with TRBD2 matching 7 bases. CDR1 and CDR2 (germline): ENHRY, SYGVKD. Trimming removed 6 bases from V and 8 bases from J; junction bases left unmatched: 1. CDR3 length equals 11 residues. CDR3: CAIRAGDEQFF. The CDR3 DNA follows: TGTGCCATCAGGGCGGGGGATGAGCAGTTCTTC.

The rearrangement uses TRBV6-1 and TRBJ1-5; D call uncertain. Germline V gene data show CDR1 as MNHNS and CDR2 as SASEGT. The CDR3 is 15 residues long. The V gene lost 2 bases and the J gene lost 3 bases, with 11 bases spanning the gap. The CDR3 DNA sequence: TGTGCCAGCAGTGAAAGGAAGCGGTTCAATCAGCCCCAGCATTTT. Translated, it gives CASSERKRFNQPQHF.

The chain employs TRBV6-5 and TRBJ1-2; D remains ambiguous. The V gene lost 2 bases and the J gene lost 1 base, with 8 bases spanning the gap. The CDR3 spans 14 residues. Per germline, CDR1 MNHEY and CDR2 SVGAGI. CDR3 sequence (DNA): TGTGCCAGCAGTTACATAGGGCGTAACTATGGCTACACCTTC. It encodes CASSYIGRNYGYTF.

CDR3 sequence (DNA): TGTGCCAGCAGCCAAGGTGACAGCGAAAGCTACGAGCAGTACTTC. It is translated as CASSQGDSESYEQYF. V and J are TRBV4-2 and TRBJ2-7; D perhaps matches TRBD1 (5 bases). V lost 1 base to trimming and J lost 3 bases, with 13 bases between them. CDR1 is LGHNA and CDR2 is YNFKEQ in the germline V gene. The CDR3 is 15 amino acids.

The genes are TRBV19 and TRBJ1-5, with D tentatively TRBD1 (6 bases). V lost 0 bases, J lost 9 bases, and 15 bases lay in between. CDR3 length: 15 amino acids. CDR1 is LNHDA, CDR2 SQIVND, per germline (reference sequence). The DNA for the CDR3 is TGTGCCAGTAGTATAGATCGGGACAAATCATGGCCCCAGCATTTT. This encodes CASSIDRDKSWPQHF.

This clone was detected only a few times. The V and J genes are TRBV27 and TRBJ1-2, with D possibly being TRBD1 (5 bases). Germline CDR1 reads MNHEY; CDR2 reads SMNVEV (reference sequence). The V end lost 3 bases, the J end lost 4 bases, and 12 bases lay between the germline ends. The CDR3 covers 14 residues. The chain's CDR3 is CASSFAGQSYGYTF. For the CDR3, the DNA is TGTGCCAGCAGTTTTGCAGGGCAAAGCTATGGCTACACCTTC.

CDR3 sequence: CASSPISNGDTEAFF. The CDR3 DNA is TGTGCCAGCAGCCCGATATCGAATGGGGACACTGAAGCTTTCTTT. The J gene is TRBJ1-1, the V gene TRBV28, with D uncertain. Trimming shortened V by 6 bases and J by 3 bases, and 17 bases separated the two germline ends. The CDR3 runs to 15 residues. Germline V gives CDR1 MDHEN, CDR2 SYDVKM.

The chain uses TRBV7-9 and TRBJ2-3; 10 positions match TRBD2. Germline lookup yields CDR1 SEHNR and CDR2 FQNEAQ (reference sequence). J gave up 2 bases and V 10 bases, and 9 bases lay outside the gene matches. This CDR3 is 15 amino acids long. The CDR3 DNA follows: TGTGCCACCGTTCTACTAGCGGGACTCACAGATACGCAGTATTTT. Its translation: CATVLLAGLTDTQYF.

This clone is medium-sized (0.01 to 0.1%) within its sample. This sequence joins TRBV5-5 and TRBJ1-6; 7 nucleotides agree with TRBD1. Germline CDR1 and CDR2: SGHKS and YYEKEE (reference sequence). V lost 4 bases, J lost 7 bases, and 11 bases stayed unmatched. The CDR3 contains 16 residues. CDR3 in amino acids: CASSPETGLGNSPLHF. The CDR3, as DNA: TGTGCCAGCAGCCCGGAGACAGGGTTAGGGAATTCACCCCTCCACTTT.

The chain employs TRBV7-2 and TRBJ2-5; 8 bases agree with TRBD1. The CDR3 sequence is 14 residues long. The germline V gene has CDR1 SGHTA and CDR2 FQGNSA. V shed 5 bases, J shed 2 bases, and the junction held 4 bases outside the gene matches. This CDR3 reads CASSLDRGQETQYF. In DNA, the CDR3 is TGTGCCAGCAGCCTCGACAGGGGACAAGAGACCCAGTACTTC.

The chain uses TRBV6-6 and TRBJ1-4; D is unclear. Germline loops: CDR1 MNHNY, CDR2 SVGAGI (reference sequence). V lost 0 bases and J 7 bases, leaving 12 bases between the germline ends. The CDR3 has 15 residues. The CDR3 coding sequence is TGTGCCAGCAGTTACTCTGAGCCCGGATTTGAAAAACTGTTTTTT. It is translated as CASSYSEPGFEKLFF.

The rearrangement links TRBV6-5 to TRBJ2-7, with D tentatively TRBD2 (5 bases). The V gene lost 1 base and the J gene lost 0 bases, with 10 bases spanning the gap. Per the germline V gene, CDR1 is MNHEY and CDR2 is SVGAGI. The CDR3 totals 15 residues. CDR3 amino acids: CASSYYGLSSYEQYF. The DNA of the CDR3 is TGTGCCAGCAGTTACTACGGACTGAGCTCCTACGAGCAGTACTTC.